Below, 5 T cell receptor beta chains from the same sample are listed, as sequenced in a study of identical twins. TCRdb reprocessed the 5' RACE reads with MiXCR, giving one entry per CDR3 protein. Of about 1.7 million distinct CDR3 sequences detected, under 35% appear once; the ten largest clones hold less than 0.35%. Sequenced sample: cord blood. These TCRs come from a newborn girl in good health.

The chain carries TRBV7-2 and TRBJ2-2, with a weak D call TRBD2 (7 bases). This CDR3 spans 16 amino acids. Germline values: CDR1 SGHTA, CDR2 FQGNSA. The V gene lost 7 bases and the J gene lost 8 bases, with 23 bases spanning the gap. As DNA, the CDR3 is TGTGCCAGCACCCCCGGGGCTAGCGGACAGAAAGGGGAGCTGTTTTTT. Protein product: CASTPGASGQKGELFF.

This clonotype was seen a handful of times. The chain employs TRBV7-2 and TRBJ2-1; D is perhaps TRBD1 (6 bases). This CDR3 spans 14 amino acids. Trimming took off 3 bases at V and 5 bases at J, with 11 bases between the two ends. Germline CDR1 is SGHTA and CDR2 is FQGNSA. In DNA, the CDR3 is TGTGCCAGCAGCTTCTGGGACATAAACAATGAGCAGTTCTTC. Its translation is CASSFWDINNEQFF.

This chain connects TRBV4-1 to TRBJ1-5; D gene unclear. The CDR3 covers 13 residues. CDR1 MGHRA and CDR2 YSYEKL come from the germline V gene. V gave up 0 bases and J gave up 6 bases, with 6 bases separating them. CDR3 coding DNA: TGCGCCAGCAGCCAAGAAGAGGGTCAGCCCCAGCATTTT. It encodes CASSQEEGQPQHF.

A remark on this clonotype: Sequence at one end of the junction differs from germline and may be a read error. V gene TRBV14 combines with J gene TRBJ1-2; no reliable D call. Germline CDR1 is SGHDN and CDR2 is FVKESK. CDR3 length: 13 amino acids. CDR3 residues: CASSLSRGGGCTF. The CDR3 nucleotides are TGTGCCAGCAGCCTAAGTCGGGGTGGCGGCTGCACCTTC.

The chain combines TRBV20-1 with TRBJ2-1, with TRBD2 matching 9 bases. V trimming: 0 bases; J trimming: 9 bases; junction bases outside the gene matches: 9. Germline-derived CDR1 and CDR2 are DFQATT and SNEGSKA (reference sequence). The CDR3 covers 15 residues. The CDR3 DNA follows: TGCAGTGCTAGAGATTCTATTAGCGGGAGCTGTGAGCAGTTCTTC. Protein product: CSARDSISGSCEQFF.